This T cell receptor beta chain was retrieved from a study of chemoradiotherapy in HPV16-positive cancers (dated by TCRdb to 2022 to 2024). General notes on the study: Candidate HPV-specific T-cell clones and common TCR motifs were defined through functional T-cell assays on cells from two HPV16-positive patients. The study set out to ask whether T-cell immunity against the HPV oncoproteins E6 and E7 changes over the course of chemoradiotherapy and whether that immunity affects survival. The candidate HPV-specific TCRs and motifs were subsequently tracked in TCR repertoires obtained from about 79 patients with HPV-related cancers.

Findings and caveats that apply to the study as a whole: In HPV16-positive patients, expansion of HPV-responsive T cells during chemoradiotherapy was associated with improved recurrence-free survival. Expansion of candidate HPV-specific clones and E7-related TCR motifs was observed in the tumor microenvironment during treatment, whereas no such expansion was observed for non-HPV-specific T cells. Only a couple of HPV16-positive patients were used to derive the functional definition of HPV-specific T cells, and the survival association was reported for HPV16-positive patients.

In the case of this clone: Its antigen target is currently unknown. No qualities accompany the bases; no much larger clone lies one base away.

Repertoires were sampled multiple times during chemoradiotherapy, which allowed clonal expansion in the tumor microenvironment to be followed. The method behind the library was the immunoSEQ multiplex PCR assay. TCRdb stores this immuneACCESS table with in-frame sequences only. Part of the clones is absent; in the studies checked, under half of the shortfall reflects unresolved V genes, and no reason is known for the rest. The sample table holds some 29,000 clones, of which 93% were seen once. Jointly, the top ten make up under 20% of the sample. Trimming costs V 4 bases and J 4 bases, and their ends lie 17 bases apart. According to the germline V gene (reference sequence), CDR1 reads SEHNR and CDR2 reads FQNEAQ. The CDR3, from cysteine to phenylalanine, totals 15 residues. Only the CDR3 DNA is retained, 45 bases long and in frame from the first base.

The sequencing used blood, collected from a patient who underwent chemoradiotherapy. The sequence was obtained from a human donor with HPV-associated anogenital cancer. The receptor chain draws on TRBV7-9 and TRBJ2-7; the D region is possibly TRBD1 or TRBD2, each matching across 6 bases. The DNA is TGTGCCAGCAGCTCAACCCGGGTAGGGGGGTACGAGCAGTACTTC. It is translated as CASSSTRVGGYEQYF.